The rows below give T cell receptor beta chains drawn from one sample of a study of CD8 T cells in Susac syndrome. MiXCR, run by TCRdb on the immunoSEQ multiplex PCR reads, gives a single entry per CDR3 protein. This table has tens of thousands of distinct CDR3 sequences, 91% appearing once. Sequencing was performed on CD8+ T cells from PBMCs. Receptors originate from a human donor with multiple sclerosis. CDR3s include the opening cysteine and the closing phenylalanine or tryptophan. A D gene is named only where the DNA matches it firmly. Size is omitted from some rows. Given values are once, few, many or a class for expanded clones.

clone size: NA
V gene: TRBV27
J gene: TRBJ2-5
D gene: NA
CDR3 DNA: TGTGCCAGCAGTCCGAACGCGGAGACCCAGTACTTC
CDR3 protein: CASSPNAETQYF

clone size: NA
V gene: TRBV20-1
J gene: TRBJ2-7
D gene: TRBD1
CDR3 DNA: TGCAGTGCCACCAACGGGACAGGGGGTCCCTACGAGCAGTACTTC
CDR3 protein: CSATNGTGGPYEQYF

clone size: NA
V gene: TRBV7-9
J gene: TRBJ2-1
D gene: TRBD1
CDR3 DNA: TGTGCCAGCAGGGGGACAGGAGAATACAATGAGCAGTTCTTC
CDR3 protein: CASRGTGEYNEQFF

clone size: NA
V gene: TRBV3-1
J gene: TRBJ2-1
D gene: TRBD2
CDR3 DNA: TGTGCCAGCAGCCAAGACCAAGCGGGGGGGTTGGATGAGCAGTTCTTC
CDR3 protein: CASSQDQAGGLDEQFF

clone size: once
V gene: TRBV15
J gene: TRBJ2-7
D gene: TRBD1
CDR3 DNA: TGTGCCCCCGGCCTCATAAAGGGGGCCGCCTACGAGCAGTACTTC
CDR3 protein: CAPGLIKGAAYEQYF

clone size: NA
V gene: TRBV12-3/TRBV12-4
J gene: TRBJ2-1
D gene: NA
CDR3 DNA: TGTGCCAGCAGTTTAGCGGCGTATGAGCAGTTCTTC
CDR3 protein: CASSLAAYEQFF

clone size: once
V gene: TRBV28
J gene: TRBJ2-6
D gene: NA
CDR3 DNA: TGTGCCAGCAGTTGGGATAGTGGGGCCAACGTCCTGACTTTC
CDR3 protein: CASSWDSGANVLTF

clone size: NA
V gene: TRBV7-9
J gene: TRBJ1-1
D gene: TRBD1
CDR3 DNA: TGTGCCAGCAGCCCCGACAGGGGGCGGGAGACTGAAGCTTTCTTT
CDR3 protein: CASSPDRGRETEAFF

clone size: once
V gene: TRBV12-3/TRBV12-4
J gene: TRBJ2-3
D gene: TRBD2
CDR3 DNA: TGTGCCAGCAGCCGGGCGGGACTAGCCGGAGATACGCAGTATTTT
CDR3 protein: CASSRAGLAGDTQYF

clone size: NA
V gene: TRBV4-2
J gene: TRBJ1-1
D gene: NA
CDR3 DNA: TGTGCCAGCAGCCTTGTAAACCCACGCGCTGAAGCTTTCTTT
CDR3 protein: CASSLVNPRAEAFF

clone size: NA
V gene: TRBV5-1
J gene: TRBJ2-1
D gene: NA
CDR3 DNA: TGCGCCAGCAGCTGGGCCGCGGGGAATGAGCAGTTCTTC
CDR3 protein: CASSWAAGNEQFF

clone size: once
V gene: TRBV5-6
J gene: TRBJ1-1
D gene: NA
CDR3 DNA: TGTGCCAGCAGTTTGGGCGCGGTCGGAGCTGGAGCTTTCTTT
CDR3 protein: CASSLGAVGAGAFF

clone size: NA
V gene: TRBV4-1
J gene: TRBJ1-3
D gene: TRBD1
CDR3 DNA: TGCGCCAGCAGCCAAGTAGGGACAGGGCGATTCGGAAACACCATATATTTT
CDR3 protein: CASSQVGTGRFGNTIYF

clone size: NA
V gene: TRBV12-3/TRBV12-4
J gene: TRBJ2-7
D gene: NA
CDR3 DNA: TGTGCCAGCAGCCCGACTAGTTTCTACGAGCAGTACTTC
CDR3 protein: CASSPTSFYEQYF

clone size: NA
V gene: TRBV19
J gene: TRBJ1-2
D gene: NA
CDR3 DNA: TGTGCCAGTAGTATACAGGATGGCTACACCTTC
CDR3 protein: CASSIQDGYTF

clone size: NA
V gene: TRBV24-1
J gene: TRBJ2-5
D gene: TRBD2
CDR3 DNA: TGTGCCACCAGTGATTTGTTTGGGGGGGGAGAGACCCAGTACTTC
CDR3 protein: CATSDLFGGGETQYF

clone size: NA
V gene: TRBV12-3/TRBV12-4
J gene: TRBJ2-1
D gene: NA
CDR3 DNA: TGTGCCAGCATTCCTAGCGAATCCTCCTACAATGAGCAGTTCTTC
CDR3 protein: CASIPSESSYNEQFF

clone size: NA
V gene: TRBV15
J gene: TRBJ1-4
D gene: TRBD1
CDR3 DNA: TGTGCCACCAGCAGCCCCTCGACAGGGGTTGATGAAAAACTGTTTTTT
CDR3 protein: CATSSPSTGVDEKLFF

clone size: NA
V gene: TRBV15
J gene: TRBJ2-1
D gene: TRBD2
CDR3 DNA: TGTGCCACCCCCCGGACTAGCGGCTACAATGAGCAGTTCTTC
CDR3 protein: CATPRTSGYNEQFF

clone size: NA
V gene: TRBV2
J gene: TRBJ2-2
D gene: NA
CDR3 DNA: TGTGCCAGCAGTGAAAATCTAGACGGACCTAACACCGGGGAGCTGTTTTTT
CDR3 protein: CASSENLDGPNTGELFF

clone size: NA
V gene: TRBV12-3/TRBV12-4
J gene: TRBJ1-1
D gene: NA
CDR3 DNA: TGTGCCAGCAGTTCCCACGGGGGAAACACTGAAGCTTTCTTT
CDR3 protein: CASSSHGGNTEAFF

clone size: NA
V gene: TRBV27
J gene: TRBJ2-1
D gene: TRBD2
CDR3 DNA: TGTGCCAGCAGCTTAGCGGGAGGGTACAATGAGCAGTTCTTC
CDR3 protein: CASSLAGGYNEQFF

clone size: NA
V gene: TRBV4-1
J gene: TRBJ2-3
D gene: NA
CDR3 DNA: TGCGCCAGCAGCCAGGTATTCCTTATCAGGGAAAAACAGTATTTT
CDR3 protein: CASSQVFLIREKQYF

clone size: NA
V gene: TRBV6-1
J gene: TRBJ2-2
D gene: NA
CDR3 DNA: TGTGCCAGCAGTACAACACCCGCGAACACCGGGGAGCTGTTTTTT
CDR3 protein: CASSTTPANTGELFF

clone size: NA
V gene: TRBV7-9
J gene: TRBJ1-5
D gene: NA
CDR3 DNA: TGTGCCAGCAGCACCGGGCCGGAGCCCCAGCATTTT
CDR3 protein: CASSTGPEPQHF

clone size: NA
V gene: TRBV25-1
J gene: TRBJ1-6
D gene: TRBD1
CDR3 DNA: TGTGCCAGCAGTGCCTGGACAGGGTTGGATTCACCCCTCCACTTT
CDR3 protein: CASSAWTGLDSPLHF

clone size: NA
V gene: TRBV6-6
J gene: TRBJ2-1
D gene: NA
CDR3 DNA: TGTGCCAGCAGTTTCGAGGGTGGGGGGTACAATGAGCAGTTCTTC
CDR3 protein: CASSFEGGGYNEQFF

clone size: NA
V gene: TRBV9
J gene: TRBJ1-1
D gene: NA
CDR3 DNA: TGTGCCAGCAGCGTAGGACAGACCTACACTGAAGCTTTCTTT
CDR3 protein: CASSVGQTYTEAFF

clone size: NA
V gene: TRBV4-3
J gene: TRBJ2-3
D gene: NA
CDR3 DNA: TGCGCCAGCAGCCAAGACGGTGGTCCGGCAGATACGCAGTATTTT
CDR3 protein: CASSQDGGPADTQYF

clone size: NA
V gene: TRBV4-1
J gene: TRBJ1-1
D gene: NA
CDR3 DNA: TGCGCCAGCAGCCAACCGGGGTGGGAGACCACTGAAGCTTTCTTT
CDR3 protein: CASSQPGWETTEAFF

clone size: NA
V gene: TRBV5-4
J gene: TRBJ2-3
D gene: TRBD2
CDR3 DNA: TGTGCCAGCAGCTTGATGAGTCGGGGGGGCACAGATACGCAGTATTTT
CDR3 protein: CASSLMSRGGTDTQYF

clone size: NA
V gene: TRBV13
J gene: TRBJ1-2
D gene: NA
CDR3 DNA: TGTGCCAGCAGACAACTATCTATCGGCTATGGCTACACCTTC
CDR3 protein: CASRQLSIGYGYTF

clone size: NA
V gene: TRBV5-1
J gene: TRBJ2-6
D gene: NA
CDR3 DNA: TGCGCCAGCAGCTTGCTGTGGGGGCCTGGGGCCAACGTCCTGACTTTC
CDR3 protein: CASSLLWGPGANVLTF

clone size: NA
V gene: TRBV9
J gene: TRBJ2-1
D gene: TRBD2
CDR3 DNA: TGTGCCAGCAGCGTCGGGACTAGCAGGAATGAGCAGTTCTTC
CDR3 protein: CASSVGTSRNEQFF

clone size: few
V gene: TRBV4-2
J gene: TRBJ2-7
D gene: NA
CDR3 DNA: TGTGCCAGCAGTCAAAGCACCCAGGAGAGCTCCTACGAGCAGTACTTC
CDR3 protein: CASSQSTQESSYEQYF

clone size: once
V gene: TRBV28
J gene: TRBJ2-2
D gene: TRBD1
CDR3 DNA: TGTGCCAGCAGTTTACCAGACAGGGGGGACACCGGGGAGCTGTTTTTT
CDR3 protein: CASSLPDRGDTGELFF

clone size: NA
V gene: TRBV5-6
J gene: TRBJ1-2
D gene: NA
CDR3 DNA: TGTGCCAGCAGCTTGGTAGCAGGGCTGAACTATGGCTACACCTTC
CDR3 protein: CASSLVAGLNYGYTF

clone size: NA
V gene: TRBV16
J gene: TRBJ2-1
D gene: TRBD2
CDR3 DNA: TGTGCCAGCAGCCGGGGACTAGGTTCCTACAATGAGCAGTTCTTC
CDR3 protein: CASSRGLGSYNEQFF

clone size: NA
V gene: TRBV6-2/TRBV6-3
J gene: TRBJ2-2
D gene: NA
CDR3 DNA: TGTGCCAGCAGTTACTCCTACAGCGGGCCGGGGGAGCTGTTTTTT
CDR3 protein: CASSYSYSGPGELFF

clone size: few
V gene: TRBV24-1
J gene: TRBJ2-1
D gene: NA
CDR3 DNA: TGTGCCACCAGTGATTGGGGGTCTAGCAATGAGCAGTTCTTC
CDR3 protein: CATSDWGSSNEQFF

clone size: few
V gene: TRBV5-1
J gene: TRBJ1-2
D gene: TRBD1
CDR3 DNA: TGCGCCAGCAGCTTGGTACAGGGGACGTCCTATGGCTACACCTTC
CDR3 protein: CASSLVQGTSYGYTF

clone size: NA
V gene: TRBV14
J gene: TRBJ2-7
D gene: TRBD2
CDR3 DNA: TGTGCCAGTCGGAGCGGGAGCGAGCTCGAGCAGTACTTC
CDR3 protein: CASRSGSELEQYF